The 26 T cell receptor beta chains in this list originate from one sample, sequenced in a study of blood T cell repertoires in COVID-19. Clones were read by immunoSEQ multiplex PCR, and TCRdb kept only the in-frame ones, dropping some. The sample contains about 140,000 clones, approximately 85% of which appear only once. The sequencing input was PBMCs or T cells enriched from blood (not recorded which). These receptor sequences come from a woman aged 45-60 years with acute COVID-19.

V gene TRBV5-1 combines with J gene TRBJ2-5; D is unclear. Germline V lookup: CDR1 SGHRS, CDR2 YFSETQ. Trimming took off 0 bases at V and 1 base at J, with 7 bases between the two ends. The CDR3 length is 14 residues. CDR3 region: CASSLEHFQETQYF. DNA of the CDR3: TGCGCCAGCAGCTTGGAGCATTTCCAAGAGACCCAGTACTTC.

The chain links TRBV5-1 to TRBJ2-1; possibly TRBD2 for D (6 bases). This CDR3 spans 12 amino acids. Germline CDR1 and CDR2: SGHRS and YFSETQ. V was shortened by 5 bases and J by 3 bases, with 6 bases between the two germline ends. The CDR3 is CASRTSYNEQFF. The DNA for the CDR3 is TGCGCCAGCAGGACTAGCTACAATGAGCAGTTCTTC. Full variable domain (missing parts from reference TRBV5-1 and TRBJ2-1): KAGVTQTPRYLIKTRGQQVTLSCSPISGHRSVSWYQQTPGQGLQFLFEYFSETQRNKGNFPGRFSGRQFSNSRSEMNVSTLELGDSALYLCASRTSYNEQFFGPGTRLTVL.

This clone was recorded at least ten times. This rearrangement joins TRBV18 to TRBJ2-7, with TRBD1 identical over 8 bases. V shed 6 bases, J shed 5 bases, and the junction held 12 bases outside the gene matches. The CDR3 is 15 residues long. Germline-derived CDR1 and CDR2 are KGHSH and LQKENI. DNA of the CDR3: TGTGCCAGCTCCCGCGGACAGGGTGATTTCGACGAGCAGTACTTC. Translation: CASSRGQGDFDEQYF.

This clone was seen ten or more times. J is TRBJ2-3 and V is TRBV19; D remains unclear. Germline V gene lookup returns CDR1 LNHDA and CDR2 SQIVND (reference sequence). The CDR3 extends over 14 amino acids. Trimming took off 3 bases at V and 2 bases at J, with 9 bases between the two ends. The CDR3, as DNA: TGTGCCAGTAGTATTGGCCGAAACACAGATACGCAGTATTTT. Its protein product is CASSIGRNTDTQYF.

This clone showed up many times. The J gene is TRBJ1-1, the V gene TRBV2, with a weak D call TRBD1 (6 bases). Germline V lookup: CDR1 SNHLY, CDR2 FYNNEI. The CDR3 extends over 14 amino acids. Trimming took off 9 bases at V and 4 bases at J, with 18 bases between the two ends. This CDR3 is CARLTGSEGTEAFF. DNA for the CDR3: TGTGCCAGACTAACAGGGTCAGAGGGCACTGAAGCTTTCTTT.

This chain connects TRBV4-1 to TRBJ1-4; 9 bases fit TRBD1. Trimming took 1 base from V and 6 from J; bases not matched to a gene: 3. The CDR3 length is 15 residues. CDR1 is MGHRA and CDR2 is YSYEKL in the germline V gene. The CDR3 spells CASSQARDRDEKLFF. The CDR3 DNA follows: TGCGCCAGCAGCCAAGCCCGGGACAGGGATGAAAAACTGTTTTTT.

This clone was counted a few times. The gene calls are TRBV3-1 (or the pseudogene TRBV3-2) and TRBJ2-1; 9 nucleotides line up with TRBD2. Germline CDR1 LGHDT, CDR2 YNNKEL (reference sequence). The CDR3 loop spans 14 amino acids. Trimming took 4 bases from V and 6 from J; bases not matched to a gene: 4. CDR3 DNA sequence: TGTGCCAGCAGCCGCGGGAGGGCCGGCAATGAGCAGTTCTTC. Translated, it gives CASSRGRAGNEQFF.

The gene calls are TRBV5-4 and TRBJ2-7; 7 nucleotides match TRBD2. With 0 bases clipped from V and 9 bases from J, the junction kept 9 bases outside the gene matches. This CDR3 is 14 amino acids long. The germline gives CDR1 SGHNT, CDR2 YYREEE (reference sequence). The CDR3 here is CASSLDTGGSLQYF. CDR3 coding DNA: TGTGCCAGCAGCTTGGACACGGGAGGTTCCTTGCAGTACTTC.

This chain uses TRBV7-9 with TRBJ1-1; D remains unclear. The CDR3 loop spans 13 amino acids. Germline lookup yields CDR1 SEHNR and CDR2 FQNEAQ (reference sequence). Trimming pared 5 bases from V and 4 bases from J, leaving 11 bases between. The CDR3 reads CASSLSGSTEAFF. The CDR3 DNA sequence: TGTGCCAGCAGCCTCTCCGGGAGCACTGAAGCTTTCTTT.

The chain recombines TRBV7-9 with TRBJ2-5; 8 bases are shared with TRBD1. The length of the CDR3 is 13 residues. Germline lookup yields CDR1 SEHNR and CDR2 FQNEAQ (reference sequence). V gave up 5 bases and J gave up 6 bases; unmatched junction bases: 5. CDR3 DNA: TGTGCCAGCAGCAACAGGGGGAAAAAGACCCAGTACTTC. Translation gives CASSNRGKKTQYF.

This rearrangement joins TRBV28 to TRBJ1-2; 10 nucleotides agree with TRBD1. The V segment lost 6 bases and the J segment 3 bases; nucleotides outside the gene matches: 10. The CDR3 has 16 residues. Looked up from germline, CDR1 is MDHEN and CDR2 is SYDVKM. The CDR3 coding sequence is TGTGCCAGCAGGTGGGGGGACAGGGGTTTCGACTATGGCTACACCTTC. As protein: CASRWGDRGFDYGYTF.

The genes are TRBV18 and TRBJ2-3; 8 bases align to TRBD2. The germline gives CDR1 KGHSH, CDR2 LQKENI. Losses at the gene ends were 3 bases for V and 2 bases for J; bases not matched to a gene: 4. The CDR3 sequence is 15 residues long. The CDR3 DNA follows: TGTGCCAGCTCACCCTTTAGCGGGGTCACAGATACGCAGTATTTT. This gives the protein CASSPFSGVTDTQYF.

This rearrangement joins TRBV14 to TRBJ2-5; perhaps TRBD2 as D (6 bases). The germline gives CDR1 SGHDN, CDR2 FVKESK. The CDR3 runs to 15 residues. V was shortened by 1 base and J by 5 bases, with 14 bases between the two germline ends. The DNA for the CDR3 is TGTGCCAGCAGCCAAGGGGCGGGAACGGGGGAGACCCAGTACTTC. As protein: CASSQGAGTGETQYF.

This clone appeared a few times. CDR3 bases: TGTGCCAGCAGTTCCGACATAGCGGGGGGGCGGATCTCCTACAATGAGCAGTTCTTC. This codes for CASSSDIAGGRISYNEQFF. The V gene is TRBV6-2 or TRBV6-3, the J gene TRBJ2-1, with 11 bases that match TRBD2. J lost 0 bases, V lost 4 bases, and 11 bases had no gene match. Per the germline V gene, CDR1 is MNHEY and CDR2 is SVGEGT. The CDR3 is made up of 19 amino acids.

The chain couples TRBV4-1 to TRBJ2-3; 11 bases match TRBD2. The CDR3 contains 17 residues. V gave up 4 bases and J gave up 3 bases; unmatched junction bases: 9. Germline CDR1 and CDR2: MGHRA and YSYEKL. The CDR3 loop is CASSRGGVAGGTDTQYF. Written as DNA, the CDR3 is TGCGCCAGCAGCCGAGGGGGTGTAGCGGGAGGGACAGATACGCAGTATTTT.

V usage is TRBV10-1 and J usage is TRBJ2-3; 10 nucleotides agree with TRBD1. The CDR3 is made up of 16 amino acids. J gave up 3 bases and V 3 bases, and 6 bases lay outside the gene matches. Germline CDR1 and CDR2: WNHNN and SYGVQD (reference sequence). CDR3 in amino acids: CASSEGTGVGTDTQYF. The CDR3 DNA is TGCGCCAGCAGTGAAGGGACAGGGGTAGGGACAGATACGCAGTATTTT.

The chain uses TRBV5-1 and TRBJ2-1; 9 bases align to TRBD1. V lost 5 bases and J lost 6; bases outside the gene matches: 6. The CDR3 is made up of 14 amino acids. The germline V gene has CDR1 SGHRS and CDR2 YFSETQ. The CDR3 spells CASSTTTGGNEQFF. DNA of the CDR3: TGCGCCAGCAGTACAACGACAGGGGGCAATGAGCAGTTCTTC. Full variable domain (remainder filled in from reference TRBV5-1 and TRBJ2-1): KAGVTQTPRYLIKTRGQQVTLSCSPISGHRSVSWYQQTPGQGLQFLFEYFSETQRNKGNFPGRFSGRQFSNSRSEMNVSTLELGDSALYLCASSTTTGGNEQFFGPGTRLTVL.

The J gene is TRBJ1-6, the V gene TRBV28, with 7 bases fitting TRBD1. V shed 5 bases, J shed 5 bases, and the junction held 9 bases outside the gene matches. The CDR3 covers 16 residues. The germline CDR1 and CDR2 sequences are MDHEN and SYDVKM. CDR3 protein: CASSPDRRPNNSPLHF. The DNA of the CDR3 is TGTGCCAGCAGTCCGGACAGGCGACCCAATAATTCACCCCTCCACTTT.

This sequence joins TRBV14 and TRBJ2-1; D remains unclear. The CDR3 is made up of 14 amino acids. V lost 4 bases to trimming and J lost 4 bases, with 11 bases between them. Germline V gene lookup returns CDR1 SGHDN and CDR2 FVKESK. CDR3 DNA: TGTGCCAGCAGCCGTAATACCGGGTACAATGAGCAGTTCTTC. Its protein product is CASSRNTGYNEQFF.

V is TRBV28 and J is TRBJ1-5; tentatively, D is TRBD1 (6 bases). CDR1 and CDR2 from the germline V gene are MDHEN and SYDVKM. The V and J ends lost 6 bases and 6 bases respectively, with 15 bases between them. This CDR3 spans 14 amino acids. The CDR3 DNA sequence: TGTGCCAGCAGCGACGGGGGGCGAGGTCAGCCCCAGCATTTT. It specifies CASSDGGRGQPQHF.

The DNA of the CDR3 is TGTGCCAGCAGTGCGAGGGCGGGAGATTGGGAGACCCAGTACTTC. Translating gives CASSARAGDWETQYF. The V gene is TRBV2, the J gene TRBJ2-5, with 7 bases identical to TRBD2. Germline V lookup: CDR1 SNHLY, CDR2 FYNNEI. The CDR3 contains 15 residues. The V and J ends lost 4 bases and 5 bases, in that order; junction bases with no gene match: 10.

The chain recombines TRBV29-1 with TRBJ2-1; 7 nucleotides match TRBD2. Germline trimming cut 5 bases from V and 4 bases from J; bases unmatched to any gene: 8. The CDR3 runs to 14 residues. The germline CDR1 and CDR2 sequences are SQVTM and ANQGSEA. The DNA for the CDR3 is TGCAGCGTTTCCGGGACTATCCCTTACAATGAGCAGTTCTTC. It is translated as CSVSGTIPYNEQFF.

This chain links TRBV7-8 with TRBJ1-2; possible D gene TRBD1, 6 bases. With 1 base removed from V and 4 bases from J, the gap between germline ends came to 16 bases. The CDR3 is 16 amino acids. Per germline, CDR1 SGHVS and CDR2 FQNEAQ. The CDR3 region is CASSLEGAGTSYGYTF. The CDR3 DNA reads TGTGCCAGCAGCTTAGAGGGCGCCGGGACATCCTATGGCTACACCTTC.

The chain is built from TRBV11-3 and TRBJ2-1, with 8 positions matching TRBD2. The V segment lost 5 bases and the J segment 7 bases; nucleotides outside the gene matches: 13. The CDR3 consists of 16 residues. Germline lookup yields CDR1 SGHNT and CDR2 YENEEA. The CDR3 spells CASSTYTSGEGNEQFF. The CDR3 DNA reads TGTGCCAGCAGCACATACACTAGCGGAGAGGGGAATGAGCAGTTCTTC.

The chain uses TRBV6-2 or TRBV6-3 and TRBJ2-1, with TRBD1 as a possible D gene (6 bases). In germline, CDR1 is MNHEY, CDR2 SVGEGT. With 2 bases removed from V and 5 bases from J, the gap between germline ends came to 7 bases. The CDR3 is 13 amino acids. The CDR3 sequence is CASSYRDNNEQFF. CDR3 in DNA: TGTGCCAGCAGTTACCGGGACAACAATGAGCAGTTCTTC.

The chain carries TRBV18 and TRBJ1-3; no definite D call. V lost 2 bases to trimming and J lost 2 bases, with 10 bases between them. Germline V gene lookup returns CDR1 KGHSH and CDR2 LQKENI. CDR3 size: 15 residues. Written as DNA, the CDR3 is TGTGCCAGCTCACCAAGAGAGTCCGCTGGAAACACCATATATTTT. Protein product: CASSPRESAGNTIYF.